This TCR beta chain was retrieved from a study of control samples from healthy donors and cancer patients. Clones were read by immunoSEQ multiplex PCR, and TCRdb kept only the in-frame ones, dropping some. The sample lists around 22,000 clones; approximately 83% were seen once. V shed 8 bases and J shed 1 base, with 11 bases lying between them. The CDR3 has 13 amino acids. The germline gives CDR1 MNHEY, CDR2 SVGAGI. Sequencing was carried out using PBMCs. The receptor was derived from a man aged 55 to 70 with head and neck cancer. V and J are TRBV6-5 and TRBJ1-1; the D is unclear. CDR3 protein: CASSGRGNTEAFF. CDR3 coding DNA: TGTGCCAGCTCCGGCCGGGGGAACACTGAAGCTTTCTTT.